The 19 T cell receptor beta chains presented below share a single source sample, sequenced in a study of blood T cell repertoires in COVID-19. Some clones are missing from TCRdb's copy, which holds only in-frame ones; the method was immunoSEQ multiplex PCR. The data contain about 210,000 clones, around 88% of them seen just once; the ten biggest clones take up around 1.6%. The source material was peripheral blood. The receptors shown here come from a man aged 18 to 29 with active or convalescent COVID-19.

This chain uses TRBV10-3 with TRBJ1-2; 7 bases are a match to TRBD1. Trimming at V came to 11 bases and at J to 1 base, leaving 13 bases not matched to a gene. This CDR3 is 15 amino acids long. Looked up from germline, CDR1 is ENHRY and CDR2 is SYGVKD. The DNA for the CDR3 is TGTGCCTTGTCGGGACAGAGGGAAAGTAACTATGGCTACACCTTC. Translating it yields CALSGQRESNYGYTF.

The genes are TRBV19 and TRBJ2-3; TRBD2 is a possible D gene (5 bases). The length of the CDR3 is 17 residues. Trimming took 1 base from V and 1 from J, leaving 15 bases between them. The germline CDR1 and CDR2 sequences are LNHDA and SQIVND (reference sequence). The DNA for the CDR3 is TGTGCCAGTAGTATAGGGCCGGGCAGCGGACGCACAGATACGCAGTATTTT. It is translated as CASSIGPGSGRTDTQYF.

The V and J genes are TRBV14 and TRBJ1-2; TRBD1 might be the D (5 bases). Trimming took off 5 bases at V and 8 bases at J, with 15 bases between the two ends. Germline CDR1 reads SGHDN; CDR2 reads FVKESK. This CDR3 has 13 amino acids. CDR3 bases: TGTGCCAGCAGCACGAAACGGGGGTACGGCTACACCTTC. Translation gives CASSTKRGYGYTF.

The V call is TRBV9, the J call TRBJ2-1; D is undetermined. The V and J ends lost 4 bases and 2 bases respectively, with 16 bases between them. This CDR3 comprises 16 residues. The V gene's germline CDR1 is SGDLS and CDR2 YYNGEE. The CDR3 spells CASSKTPERAYNEQFF. The CDR3 DNA is TGTGCCAGCAGCAAGACGCCAGAACGGGCCTACAATGAGCAGTTCTTC.

This chain connects TRBV23-1 to TRBJ2-1; 14 bases are a match to TRBD2. TRBV23-1 counts as an open reading frame of uncertain function. The CDR3 totals 16 residues. V lost 11 bases to trimming and J lost 4 bases; unmatched junction nucleotides: 10. CDR3 nucleotide sequence: TGCGCCGGACCTTGGACTAGCGGGAGGACTTACAATGAGCAGTTCTTC. Residues: CAGPWTSGRTYNEQFF.

This clone was seen just once. For the CDR3, the DNA is TGCGCCAGCAGTGACCGAAGGGGACAGGGGGCTTATGGCTACACCTTC. Amino acid sequence: CASSDRRGQGAYGYTF. The rearrangement joins TRBV10-1 to TRBJ1-2; 12 bases align to TRBD1. This CDR3 is built from 16 residues. With V trimmed by 3 bases and J by 5 bases, 7 bases remained unmatched. Germline lookup yields CDR1 WNHNN and CDR2 SYGVQD (reference sequence).

The chain is built from TRBV6-5 and TRBJ1-5; 11 bases line up with TRBD1. The trim removed 7 bases at V and 3 bases at J, leaving 5 bases unmatched. In germline, CDR1 is MNHEY, CDR2 SVGAGI. The CDR3 has 15 amino acids. CDR3 amino acids: CASKGTGGNNQPQHF. The CDR3 bases are TGTGCCAGCAAGGGGACAGGGGGAAACAATCAGCCCCAGCATTTT.

The chain uses TRBV6-5 and TRBJ1-2; perhaps TRBD1 as D (6 bases). The germline V gene encodes CDR1 MNHEY and CDR2 SVGAGI. This CDR3 contains 15 residues. V shed 5 bases and J shed 1 base, with 14 bases lying between them. CDR3 in DNA: TGTGCCAGCAGTCCTCGCGGACAGAGTAACTATGGCTACACCTTC. Protein sequence: CASSPRGQSNYGYTF.

Comments on this clone: The identical CDR3 is also encoded by other nucleotide sequences in the sample. The chain couples TRBV18 to TRBJ2-5; unclear D gene. Trimming left V 3 bases short and J 0 bases short, with 2 bases between. Germline lookup yields CDR1 KGHSH and CDR2 LQKENI. The CDR3 is 12 amino acids. The CDR3 DNA is TGTGCCAGCTCACCTAACCAAGAGACCCAGTACTTC. Translation gives CASSPNQETQYF.

The chain joins TRBV5-4 to TRBJ2-5; 11 bases line up with TRBD1. With V trimmed by 0 bases and J by 4 bases, 2 bases remained unmatched. Germline CDR1 reads SGHNT; CDR2 reads YYREEE (reference sequence). The CDR3 spans 15 residues. The CDR3 loop reads CASSLAGQGGETQYF. Here the CDR3 DNA reads TGTGCCAGCAGCTTGGCGGGACAGGGGGGAGAGACCCAGTACTTC.

The chain couples TRBV19 to TRBJ1-1; D may be TRBD1 (6 bases). Trimming cost V 6 bases and J 2 bases, with 13 bases left between them. The CDR3 is 14 residues long. Germline CDR1 is LNHDA and CDR2 is SQIVND (reference sequence). CDR3 region: CASRATGSNTEAFF. The DNA of the CDR3 is TGTGCCAGTAGGGCTACAGGGTCAAACACTGAAGCTTTCTTT.

This chain connects TRBV11-2 to TRBJ1-2, with 9 bases that match TRBD1. This CDR3 is 15 amino acids long. Germline V gives CDR1 SGHAT, CDR2 FQNNGV. The ends lost 5 bases at V and 3 bases at J; junction bases unmatched: 7. In DNA, the CDR3 is TGTGCCAGCAGCCCCTGGGACAGGGCCGACTATGGCTACACCTTC. Protein product: CASSPWDRADYGYTF.

The chain combines TRBV19 with TRBJ2-3, with TRBD2 matching over 7 bases. CDR3 length: 17 residues. V dropped 5 bases and J dropped 3; count of bases not matched to a gene: 14. Germline CDR1 LNHDA, CDR2 SQIVND (reference sequence). DNA for the CDR3: TGTGCCAGTAGTTTTTTGCTGGCGGGAGTATCGACAGATACGCAGTATTTT. As protein: CASSFLLAGVSTDTQYF.

The chain uses TRBV19 and TRBJ2-7; 8 nucleotides match TRBD2. CDR1 LNHDA and CDR2 SQIVND come from the germline V gene (reference sequence). Trimming took 3 bases from V and 2 from J; bases not matched to a gene: 3. CDR3 length: 14 amino acids. As DNA, the CDR3 is TGTGCCAGTAGTATCAGCGGGAGACCCTACGAGCAGTACTTC. Its translation: CASSISGRPYEQYF.

This sequence joins TRBV4-3 and TRBJ2-7; D is unresolved. The V end lost 0 bases, the J end lost 1 base, and 13 bases lay between the germline ends. Germline V gene sequence: CDR1 LGHNA, CDR2 YSLEER. The CDR3 has 16 residues. Here the CDR3 reads CASSQDRGTLSYEQYF. The CDR3 DNA sequence: TGCGCCAGCAGCCAAGATCGAGGTACGTTGTCCTACGAGCAGTACTTC.

This clone appeared a single time. The chain is built from TRBV7-2 and TRBJ2-3; TRBD2 might be the D (5 bases). Deletions cut 6 bases from V and 2 bases from J, with 15 bases between. Germline CDR1 SGHTA, CDR2 FQGNSA. This CDR3 is 15 amino acids long. As DNA, the CDR3 is TGTGCCAGCAGTTTCCGGGGTGGTGCCACAGATACGCAGTATTTT. Translating it yields CASSFRGGATDTQYF.

This sequence joins TRBV30 and TRBJ2-1, with D possibly being TRBD2 (6 bases). The germline V and J ends were trimmed by 0 bases and 9 bases, with 24 bases remaining between them. The germline V gene encodes CDR1 GTSNPN and CDR2 SVGIG (reference sequence). This CDR3 comprises 17 residues. CDR3 bases: TGTGCCTGGAGTGTATTTAGTAAGGGCTCCCGGAGGGGTGAGCAGTTCTTC. Translating it yields CAWSVFSKGSRRGEQFF.

CDR3 protein: CASSPQGGIGGAFF. CDR3 bases: TGTGCCAGCTCACCACAAGGAGGGATTGGGGGTGCTTTCTTT. This chain uses TRBV18 with TRBJ1-1, with D possibly TRBD1 on 5 matching bases. Trimming cost V 1 base and J 11 bases, with 17 bases left between them. CDR3 length: 14 residues. The germline V gene encodes CDR1 KGHSH and CDR2 LQKENI. Full variable domain (outside the CDR3, taken from reference TRBV18 and TRBJ1-1): NAGVMQNPRHLVRRRGQEARLRCSPMKGHSHVYWYRQLPEEGLKFMVYLQKENIIDESGMPKERFSAEFPKEGPSILRIQQVVRGDSAAYFCASSPQGGIGGAFFGQGTRLTVV.

The chain combines TRBV5-5 with TRBJ2-5, with 11 bases that match TRBD2. The ends lost 4 bases at V and 7 bases at J; junction bases unmatched: 12. Germline V CDR1 and CDR2: SGHKS, YYEKEE (reference sequence). The CDR3 extends over 16 amino acids. This chain's CDR3 is CASSPGGLAAAATQYF. The CDR3, as DNA: TGTGCCAGCAGCCCTGGGGGACTAGCGGCGGCAGCGACCCAGTACTTC.